The clone carrying this TCR beta chain was counted many times. Its specificity is unknown. The data were taken from a study of human T cells and chemical hapten exposure. Whole-study results and caveats: Expanded TCRs made up significantly more big CDR3 similarity clusters than controls did.

A single record per CDR3 protein comes from TCRdb applying MiXCR to the RACE reads. The sample has more than 80,000 distinct CDR3 sequences; approximately 8% are singletons. Trimming left V 1 base short and J 1 base short, with 14 bases between. Germline V CDR1 and CDR2: SGHTA, FQGNSA. The CDR3 runs to 17 residues. Time point denoted: patch test 1, 2 weeks after DPC sensitization. Treatment indicated: therapeutic diphenylcyclopropenone sensitization with weekly scalp DPC. The chain is built from TRBV7-2 and TRBJ1-5, with D hard to call. The specimen comprised whole blood, sampled in connection with sensitization to the hapten diphenylcyclopropenone (DPC). This TCR was sampled from a woman aged 30 to 39 with alopecia areata. Some clones in this sample may be carry-over from other donors' samples. The CDR3 nucleotides read TGTGCCAGCAGCTTAGTAGAACGCCCTTCGAGCAATCAGCCCCAGCATTTT. Translating gives CASSLVERPSSNQPQHF.